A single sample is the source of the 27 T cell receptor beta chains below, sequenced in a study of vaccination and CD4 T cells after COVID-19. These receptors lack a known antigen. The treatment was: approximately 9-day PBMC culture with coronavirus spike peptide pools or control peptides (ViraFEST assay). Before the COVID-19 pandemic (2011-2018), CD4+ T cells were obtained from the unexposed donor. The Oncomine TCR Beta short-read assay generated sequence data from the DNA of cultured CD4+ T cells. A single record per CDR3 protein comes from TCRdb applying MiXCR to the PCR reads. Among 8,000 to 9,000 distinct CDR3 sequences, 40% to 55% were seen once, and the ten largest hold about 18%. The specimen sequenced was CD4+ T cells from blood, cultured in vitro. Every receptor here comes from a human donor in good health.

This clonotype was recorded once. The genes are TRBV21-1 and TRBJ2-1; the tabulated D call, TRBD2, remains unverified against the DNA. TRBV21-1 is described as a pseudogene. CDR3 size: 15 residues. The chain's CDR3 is CASSRNSGSSNEQFF. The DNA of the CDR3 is TGTGCCAGCAGCAGGAATAGCGGGAGTTCAAATGAGCAGTTCTTC.

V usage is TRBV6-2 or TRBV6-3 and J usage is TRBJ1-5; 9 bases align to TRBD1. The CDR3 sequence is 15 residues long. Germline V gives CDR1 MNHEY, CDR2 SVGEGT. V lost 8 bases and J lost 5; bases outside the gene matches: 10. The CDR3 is CASGRDRVYDQPQHF. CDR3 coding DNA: TGTGCCAGCGGTCGGGACAGGGTATATGATCAGCCCCAGCATTTT.

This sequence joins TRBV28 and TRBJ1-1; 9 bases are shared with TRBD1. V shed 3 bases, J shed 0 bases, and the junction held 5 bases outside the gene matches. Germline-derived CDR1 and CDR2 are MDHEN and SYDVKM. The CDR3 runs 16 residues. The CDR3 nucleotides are TGTGCCAGCAGTTTGGGGGACAGGGTTATGAACACTGAAGCTTTCTTT. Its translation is CASSLGDRVMNTEAFF. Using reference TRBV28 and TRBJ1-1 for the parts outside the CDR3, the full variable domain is DVKVTQSSRYLVKRTGEKVFLECVQDMDHENMFWYRQDPGLGLRLIYFSYDVKMKEKGDIPEGYSVSREKKERFSLILESASTNQTSMYLCASSLGDRVMNTEAFFGQGTRLTVV.

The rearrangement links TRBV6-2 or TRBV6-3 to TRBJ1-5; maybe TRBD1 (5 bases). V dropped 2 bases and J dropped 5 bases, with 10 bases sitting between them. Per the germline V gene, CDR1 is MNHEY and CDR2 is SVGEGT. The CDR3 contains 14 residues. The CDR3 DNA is TGTGCCAGCAGTTACGGGGGAGGTCATCAGCCCCAGCATTTT. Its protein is CASSYGGGHQPQHF.

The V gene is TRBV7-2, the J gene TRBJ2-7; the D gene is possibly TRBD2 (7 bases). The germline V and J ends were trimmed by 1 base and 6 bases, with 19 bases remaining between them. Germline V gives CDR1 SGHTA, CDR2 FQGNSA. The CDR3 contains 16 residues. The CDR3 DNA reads TGTGCCAGCAGCTTAGTGGGGGGGGCAGGGGAAGGCGAGCAGTACTTC. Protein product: CASSLVGGAGEGEQYF.

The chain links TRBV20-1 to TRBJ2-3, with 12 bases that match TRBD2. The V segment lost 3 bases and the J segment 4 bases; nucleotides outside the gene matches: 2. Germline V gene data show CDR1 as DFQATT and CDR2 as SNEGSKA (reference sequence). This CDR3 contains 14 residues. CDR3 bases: TGCAGTGCTAGCTCTAGCGGGGGGGCAGATACGCAGTATTTT. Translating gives CSASSSGGADTQYF.

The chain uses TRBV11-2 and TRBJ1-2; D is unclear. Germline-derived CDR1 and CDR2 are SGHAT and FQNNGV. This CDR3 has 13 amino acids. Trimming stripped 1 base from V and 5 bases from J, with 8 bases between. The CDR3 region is CASSLVEGYGYTF. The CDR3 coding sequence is TGTGCCAGCAGCTTAGTGGAAGGGTATGGCTACACCTTC.

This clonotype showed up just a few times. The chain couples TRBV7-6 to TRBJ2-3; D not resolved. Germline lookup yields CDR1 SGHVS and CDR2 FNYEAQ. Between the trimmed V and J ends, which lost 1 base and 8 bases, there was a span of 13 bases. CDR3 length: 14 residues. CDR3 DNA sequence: TGTGCCAGCAGCTTAGGCCCCGCAGTTTCTACGCAGTATTTT. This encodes CASSLGPAVSTQYF.

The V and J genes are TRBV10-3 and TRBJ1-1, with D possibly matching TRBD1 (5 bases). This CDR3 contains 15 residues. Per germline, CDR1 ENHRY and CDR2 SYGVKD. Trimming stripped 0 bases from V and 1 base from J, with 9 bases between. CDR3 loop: CAISESGGENTEAFF. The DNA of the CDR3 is TGTGCCATCAGTGAGTCTGGGGGGGAGAACACTGAAGCTTTCTTT.

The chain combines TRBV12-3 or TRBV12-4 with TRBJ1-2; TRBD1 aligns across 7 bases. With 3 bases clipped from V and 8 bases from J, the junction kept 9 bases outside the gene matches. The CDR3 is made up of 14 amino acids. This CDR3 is CASSFLVAGGGYTF. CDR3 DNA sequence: TGTGCCAGCAGTTTTCTAGTAGCAGGGGGAGGCTACACCTTC.

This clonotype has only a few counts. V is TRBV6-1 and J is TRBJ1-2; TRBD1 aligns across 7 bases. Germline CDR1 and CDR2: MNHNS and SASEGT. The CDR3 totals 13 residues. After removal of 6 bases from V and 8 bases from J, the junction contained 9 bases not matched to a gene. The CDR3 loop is CASRPGTDSGYTF. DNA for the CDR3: TGTGCCAGCAGACCCGGGACAGACAGCGGCTACACCTTC.

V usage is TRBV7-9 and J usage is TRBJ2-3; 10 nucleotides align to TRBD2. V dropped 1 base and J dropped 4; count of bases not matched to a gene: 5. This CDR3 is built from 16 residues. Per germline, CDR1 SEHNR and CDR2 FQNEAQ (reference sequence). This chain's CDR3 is CASSLGASGSADTQYF. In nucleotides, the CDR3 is TGTGCCAGCAGCTTAGGGGCTAGCGGGAGCGCAGATACGCAGTATTTT.

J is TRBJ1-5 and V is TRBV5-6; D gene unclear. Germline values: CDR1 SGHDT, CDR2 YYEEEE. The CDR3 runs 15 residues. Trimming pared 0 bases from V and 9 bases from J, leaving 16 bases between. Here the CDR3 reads CASSLETGTSWPQHF. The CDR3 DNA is TGTGCCAGCAGCTTGGAGACCGGCACTTCGTGGCCCCAGCATTTT.

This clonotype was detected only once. CDR3 loop: CASSNDRVRDEQYF. CDR3 bases: TGTGCCAGTAGTAATGACAGGGTGAGAGACGAGCAGTACTTC. The rearrangement uses TRBV19 and TRBJ2-7; 7 bases agree with TRBD1. The trim removed 4 bases at V and 5 bases at J, leaving 8 bases unmatched. Germline CDR1 and CDR2: LNHDA and SQIVND (reference sequence). CDR3 size: 14 residues.

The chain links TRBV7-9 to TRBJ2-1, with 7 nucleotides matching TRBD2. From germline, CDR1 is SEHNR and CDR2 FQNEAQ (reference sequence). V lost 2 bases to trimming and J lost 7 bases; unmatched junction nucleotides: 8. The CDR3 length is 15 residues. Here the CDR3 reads CASSLPLSGENEQFF. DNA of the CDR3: TGTGCCAGCAGCTTACCTTTGAGCGGGGAAAATGAGCAGTTCTTC.

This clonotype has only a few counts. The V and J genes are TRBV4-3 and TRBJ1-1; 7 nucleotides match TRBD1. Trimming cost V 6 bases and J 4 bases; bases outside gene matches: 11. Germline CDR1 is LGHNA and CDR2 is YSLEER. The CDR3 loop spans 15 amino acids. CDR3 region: CASRIASQGGTEAFF. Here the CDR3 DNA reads TGCGCCAGCAGGATCGCAAGTCAGGGGGGCACTGAAGCTTTCTTT.

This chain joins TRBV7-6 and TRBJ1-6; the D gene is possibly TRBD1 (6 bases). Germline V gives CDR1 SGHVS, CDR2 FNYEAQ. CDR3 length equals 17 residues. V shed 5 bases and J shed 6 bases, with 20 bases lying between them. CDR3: CASSPNTGTKINSPLHF. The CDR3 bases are TGTGCCAGCAGCCCTAATACCGGGACAAAGATTAATTCACCCCTCCACTTT.

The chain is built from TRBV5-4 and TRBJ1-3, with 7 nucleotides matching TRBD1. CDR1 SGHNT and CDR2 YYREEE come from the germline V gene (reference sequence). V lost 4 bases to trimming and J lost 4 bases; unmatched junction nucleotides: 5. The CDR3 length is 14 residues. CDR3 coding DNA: TGTGCCAGCAGCGGTGACAGGGTAGGAAACACCATATATTTT. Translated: CASSGDRVGNTIYF.

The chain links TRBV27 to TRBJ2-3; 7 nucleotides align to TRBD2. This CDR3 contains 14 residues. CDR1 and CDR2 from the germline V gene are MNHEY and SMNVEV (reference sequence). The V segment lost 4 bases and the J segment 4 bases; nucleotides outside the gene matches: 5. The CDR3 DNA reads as TGTGCCAGCAGTTCCCGGGGGGTGCCAGATACGCAGTATTTT. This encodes CASSSRGVPDTQYF.

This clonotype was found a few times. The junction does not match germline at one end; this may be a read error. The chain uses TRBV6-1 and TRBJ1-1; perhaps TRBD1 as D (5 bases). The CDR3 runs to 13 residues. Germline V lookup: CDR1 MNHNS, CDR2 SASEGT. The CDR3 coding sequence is TGTGCCAGCAGTCCAGTTCTGGGGACTGAGGCTTTCTTT. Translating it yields CASSPVLGTEAFF.

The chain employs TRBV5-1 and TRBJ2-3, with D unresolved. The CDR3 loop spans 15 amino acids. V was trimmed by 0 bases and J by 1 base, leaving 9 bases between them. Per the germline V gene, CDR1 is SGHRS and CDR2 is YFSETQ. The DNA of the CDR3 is TGCGCCAGCAGCTTGGTAGGGTCGGGCACAGATACGCAGTATTTT. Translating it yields CASSLVGSGTDTQYF.

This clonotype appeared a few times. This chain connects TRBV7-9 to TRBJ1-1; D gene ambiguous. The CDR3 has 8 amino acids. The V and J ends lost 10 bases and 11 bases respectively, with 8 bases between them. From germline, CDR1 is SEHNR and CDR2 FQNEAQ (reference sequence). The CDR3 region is CATLSAFF. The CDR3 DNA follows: TGTGCCACCTTGAGCGCTTTCTTT.

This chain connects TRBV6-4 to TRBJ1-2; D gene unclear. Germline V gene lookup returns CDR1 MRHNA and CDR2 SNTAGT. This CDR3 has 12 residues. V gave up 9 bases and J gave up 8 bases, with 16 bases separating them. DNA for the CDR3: TGTGCCAGTTATTCCCGAAATGACGGCTACACCTTC. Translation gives CASYSRNDGYTF.

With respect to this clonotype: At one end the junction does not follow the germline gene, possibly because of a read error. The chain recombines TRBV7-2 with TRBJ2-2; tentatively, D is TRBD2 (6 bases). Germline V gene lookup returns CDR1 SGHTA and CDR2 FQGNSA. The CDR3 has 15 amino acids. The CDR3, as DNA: TGTGCCAGCAGCCCTTCCTCAACTAGCACCGGGGTGCTGTTTTTT. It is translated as CASSPSSTSTGVLFF.

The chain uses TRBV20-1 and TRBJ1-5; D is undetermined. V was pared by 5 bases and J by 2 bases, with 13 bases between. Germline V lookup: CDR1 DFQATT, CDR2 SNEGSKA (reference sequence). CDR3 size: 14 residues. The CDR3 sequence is CSASPERGNQPQHF. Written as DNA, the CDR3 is TGCAGTGCTTCGCCTGAGCGGGGCAATCAGCCCCAGCATTTT.

CDR3 loop: CASSRPNTEAFF. CDR3 nucleotide sequence: TGTGCCAGCAGTCGACCAAACACTGAAGCTTTCTTT. The J gene is TRBJ1-1, the V gene TRBV6-1; no reliable D call. This CDR3 comprises 12 residues. The germline V gene has CDR1 MNHNS and CDR2 SASEGT. V lost 5 bases and J 2 bases, leaving 6 bases between the germline ends.

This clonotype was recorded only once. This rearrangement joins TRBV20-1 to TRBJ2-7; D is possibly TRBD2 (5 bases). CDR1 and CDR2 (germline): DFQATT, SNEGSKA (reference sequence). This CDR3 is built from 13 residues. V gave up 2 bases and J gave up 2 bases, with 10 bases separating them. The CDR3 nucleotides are TGCAGTGCTAGATCTGAGACTACCTACGAGCAGTACTTC. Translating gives CSARSETTYEQYF.